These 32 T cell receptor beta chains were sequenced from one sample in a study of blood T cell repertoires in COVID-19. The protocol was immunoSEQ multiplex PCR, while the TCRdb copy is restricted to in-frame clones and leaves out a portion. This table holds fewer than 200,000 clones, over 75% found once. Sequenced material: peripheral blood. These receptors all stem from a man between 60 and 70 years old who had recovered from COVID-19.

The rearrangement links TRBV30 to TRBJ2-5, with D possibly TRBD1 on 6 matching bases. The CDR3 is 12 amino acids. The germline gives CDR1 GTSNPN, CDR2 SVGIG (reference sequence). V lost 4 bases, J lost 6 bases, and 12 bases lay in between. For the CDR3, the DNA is TGTGCCTGGACCAGGGGAACGAAGACCCAGTACTTC. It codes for CAWTRGTKTQYF.

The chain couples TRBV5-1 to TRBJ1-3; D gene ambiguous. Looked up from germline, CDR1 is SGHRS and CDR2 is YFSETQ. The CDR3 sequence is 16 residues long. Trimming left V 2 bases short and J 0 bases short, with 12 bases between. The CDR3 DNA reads TGCGCCAGCAGCTTCAATGGGCCGTACTCTGGAAACACCATATATTTT. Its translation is CASSFNGPYSGNTIYF. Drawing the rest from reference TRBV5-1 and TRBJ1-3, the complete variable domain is KAGVTQTPRYLIKTRGQQVTLSCSPISGHRSVSWYQQTPGQGLQFLFEYFSETQRNKGNFPGRFSGRQFSNSRSEMNVSTLELGDSALYLCASSFNGPYSGNTIYFGEGSWLTVV.

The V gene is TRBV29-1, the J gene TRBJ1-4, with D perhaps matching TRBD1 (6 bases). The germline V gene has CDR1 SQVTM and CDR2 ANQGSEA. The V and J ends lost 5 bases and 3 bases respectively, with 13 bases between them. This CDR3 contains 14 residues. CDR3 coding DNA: TGCAGCGTTTGGGGGGGCGAAGCTAATGAAAAACTGTTTTTT. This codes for CSVWGGEANEKLFF. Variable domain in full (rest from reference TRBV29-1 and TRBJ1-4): SAVISQKPSRDICQRGTSLTIQCQVDSQVTMMFWYRQQPGQSLTLIATANQGSEATYESGFVIDKFPISRPNLTFSTLTVSNMSPEDSSIYLCSVWGGEANEKLFFGSGTQLSVL.

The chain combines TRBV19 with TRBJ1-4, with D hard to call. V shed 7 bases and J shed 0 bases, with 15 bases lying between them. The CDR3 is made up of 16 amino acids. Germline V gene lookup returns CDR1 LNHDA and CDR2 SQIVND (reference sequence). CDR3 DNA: TGTGCCAGTACCTCCATTCGAGCCGCAACTAATGAAAAACTGTTTTTT. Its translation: CASTSIRAATNEKLFF.

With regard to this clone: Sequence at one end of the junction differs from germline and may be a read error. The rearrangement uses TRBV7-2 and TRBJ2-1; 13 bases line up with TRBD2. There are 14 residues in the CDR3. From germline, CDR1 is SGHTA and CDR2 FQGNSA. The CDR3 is CASSSTSGGANLVF. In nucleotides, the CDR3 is TGTGCCAGCAGCTCAACTAGCGGGGGGGCTAATCTGGTCTTC.

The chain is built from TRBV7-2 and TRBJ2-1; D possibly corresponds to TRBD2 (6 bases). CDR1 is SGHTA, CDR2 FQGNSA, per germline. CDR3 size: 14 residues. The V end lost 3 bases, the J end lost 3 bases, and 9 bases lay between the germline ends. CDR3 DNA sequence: TGTGCCAGCAGCTTCGGGACTTTCTACAATGAGCAGTTCTTC. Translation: CASSFGTFYNEQFF.

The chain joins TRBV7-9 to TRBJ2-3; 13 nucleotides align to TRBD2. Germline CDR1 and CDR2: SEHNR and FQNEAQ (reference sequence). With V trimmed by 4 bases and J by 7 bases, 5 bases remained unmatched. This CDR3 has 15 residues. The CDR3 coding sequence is TGTGCCAGCAGCTCGACTAGCGGGGGGCCGTATACGCAGTATTTT. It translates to CASSSTSGGPYTQYF.

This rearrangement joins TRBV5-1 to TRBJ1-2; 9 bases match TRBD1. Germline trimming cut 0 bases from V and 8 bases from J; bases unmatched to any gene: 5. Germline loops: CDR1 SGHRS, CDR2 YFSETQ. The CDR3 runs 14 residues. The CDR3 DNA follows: TGCGCCAGCAGCTTGGGACAGGGGGAGGGCGGCTACACCTTC. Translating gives CASSLGQGEGGYTF.

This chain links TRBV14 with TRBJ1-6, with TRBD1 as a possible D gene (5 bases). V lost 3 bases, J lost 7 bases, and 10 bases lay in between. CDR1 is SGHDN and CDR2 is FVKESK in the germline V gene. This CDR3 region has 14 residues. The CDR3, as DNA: TGTGCCAGCAGCCAGACAGCAGGGAATTCACCCCTCCACTTT. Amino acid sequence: CASSQTAGNSPLHF.

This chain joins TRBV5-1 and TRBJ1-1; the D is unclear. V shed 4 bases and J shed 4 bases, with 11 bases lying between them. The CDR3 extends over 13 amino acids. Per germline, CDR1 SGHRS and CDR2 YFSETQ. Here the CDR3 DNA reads TGCGCCAGCAGCATAAATGAGGGCACTGAAGCTTTCTTT. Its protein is CASSINEGTEAFF.

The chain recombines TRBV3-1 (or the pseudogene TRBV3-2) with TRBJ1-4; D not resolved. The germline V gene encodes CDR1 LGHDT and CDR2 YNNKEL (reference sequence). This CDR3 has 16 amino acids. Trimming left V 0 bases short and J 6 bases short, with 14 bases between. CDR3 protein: CASSQDGTLRYEKLFF. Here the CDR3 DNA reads TGTGCCAGCAGCCAAGATGGAACACTACGATATGAAAAACTGTTTTTT.

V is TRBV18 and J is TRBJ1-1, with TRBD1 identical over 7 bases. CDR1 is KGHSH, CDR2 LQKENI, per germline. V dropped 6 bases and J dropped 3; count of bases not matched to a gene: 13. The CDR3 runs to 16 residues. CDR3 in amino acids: CASSPNEGAPDTEAFF. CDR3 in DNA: TGTGCCAGCTCCCCCAACGAGGGGGCTCCGGACACTGAAGCTTTCTTT. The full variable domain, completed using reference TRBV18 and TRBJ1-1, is NAGVMQNPRHLVRRRGQEARLRCSPMKGHSHVYWYRQLPEEGLKFMVYLQKENIIDESGMPKERFSAEFPKEGPSILRIQQVVRGDSAAYFCASSPNEGAPDTEAFFGQGTRLTVV.

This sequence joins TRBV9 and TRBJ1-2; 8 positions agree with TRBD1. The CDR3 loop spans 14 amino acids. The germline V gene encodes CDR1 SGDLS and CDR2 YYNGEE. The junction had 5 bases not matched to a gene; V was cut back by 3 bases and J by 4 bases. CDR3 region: CASSAGQGGYGYTF. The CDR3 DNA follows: TGTGCCAGCAGCGCCGGACAGGGTGGCTATGGCTACACCTTC. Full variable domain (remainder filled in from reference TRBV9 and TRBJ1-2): DSGVTQTPKHLITATGQRVTLRCSPRSGDLSVYWYQQSLDQGLQFLIQYYNGEERAKGNILERFSAQQFPDLHSELNLSSLELGDSALYFCASSAGQGGYGYTFGSGTRLTVV.

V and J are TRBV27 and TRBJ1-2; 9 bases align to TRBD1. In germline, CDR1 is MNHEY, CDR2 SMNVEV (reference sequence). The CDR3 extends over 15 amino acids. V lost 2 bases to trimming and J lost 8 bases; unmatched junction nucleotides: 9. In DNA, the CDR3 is TGTGCCAGCAGTTTACTGAACAGGGGGCTAGAAGGCTACACCTTC. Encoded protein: CASSLLNRGLEGYTF.

DNA of the CDR3: TGTGCCAGCTCACCACAGGGGGCGCGGGGTGAAGCTTTCTTT. Protein sequence: CASSPQGARGEAFF. The chain carries TRBV18 and TRBJ1-1, with 7 positions matching TRBD1. The CDR3 extends over 14 amino acids. Looked up from germline, CDR1 is KGHSH and CDR2 is LQKENI. Trimming removed 1 base from V and 7 bases from J; junction bases left unmatched: 6.

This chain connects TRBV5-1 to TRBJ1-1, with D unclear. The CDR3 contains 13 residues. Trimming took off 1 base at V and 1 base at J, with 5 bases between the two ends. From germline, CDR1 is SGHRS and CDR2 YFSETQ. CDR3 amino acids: CASSLTPNTEAFF. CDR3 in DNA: TGCGCCAGCAGCTTGACACCGAACACTGAAGCTTTCTTT.

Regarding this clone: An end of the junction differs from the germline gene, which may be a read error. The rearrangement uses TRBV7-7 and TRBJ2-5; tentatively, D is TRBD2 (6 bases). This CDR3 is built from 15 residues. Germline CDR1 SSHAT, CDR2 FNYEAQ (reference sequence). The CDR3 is CASSLGGTAQETQYF. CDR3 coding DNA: TGTGCTAGCAGCTTAGGCGGGACTGCCCAAGAGACCCAGTACTTC. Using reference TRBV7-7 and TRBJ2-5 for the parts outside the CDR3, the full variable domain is GAGVSQSPRYKVTKRGQDVTLRCDPISSHATLYWYQQALGQGPEFLTYFNYEAQPDKSGLPSDRFSAERPEGSISTLTIQRTEQRDSAMYRCASSLGGTAQETQYFGPGTRLLVL.

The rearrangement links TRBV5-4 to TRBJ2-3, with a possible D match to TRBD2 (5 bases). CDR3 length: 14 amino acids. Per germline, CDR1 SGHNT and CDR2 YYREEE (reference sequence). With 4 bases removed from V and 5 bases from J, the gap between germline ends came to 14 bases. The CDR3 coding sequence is TGTGCCAGCAGCCCCCAAAACGGGGAAGATACGCAGTATTTT. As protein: CASSPQNGEDTQYF.

For the CDR3, the DNA is TGCGCCAGCAGCTTGGAGGGACTCTCCCTCAATGAGCAGTTCTTC. This sequence encodes CASSLEGLSLNEQFF. The V and J genes are TRBV5-1 and TRBJ2-1; a weak D match, TRBD2 (6 bases). V was cut by 0 bases and J by 6 bases, with 13 bases left in between. Germline V gene sequence: CDR1 SGHRS, CDR2 YFSETQ. The CDR3 contains 15 residues. Using reference TRBV5-1 and TRBJ2-1 for the parts outside the CDR3, the full variable domain is KAGVTQTPRYLIKTRGQQVTLSCSPISGHRSVSWYQQTPGQGLQFLFEYFSETQRNKGNFPGRFSGRQFSNSRSEMNVSTLELGDSALYLCASSLEGLSLNEQFFGPGTRLTVL.

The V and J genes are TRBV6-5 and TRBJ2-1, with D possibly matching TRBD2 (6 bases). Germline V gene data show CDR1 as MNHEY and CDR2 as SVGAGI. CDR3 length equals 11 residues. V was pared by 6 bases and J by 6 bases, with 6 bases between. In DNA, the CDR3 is TGTGCCAGCAGGGGACTCAATGAGCAGTTCTTC. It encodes CASRGLNEQFF.

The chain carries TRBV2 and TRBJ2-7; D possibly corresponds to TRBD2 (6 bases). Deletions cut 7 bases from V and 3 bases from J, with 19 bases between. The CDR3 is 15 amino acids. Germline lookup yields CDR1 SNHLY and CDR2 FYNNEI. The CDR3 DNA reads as TGTGCCAGCATTCCATCGGGGGTTCTCCTCTACGAGCAGTACTTC. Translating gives CASIPSGVLLYEQYF. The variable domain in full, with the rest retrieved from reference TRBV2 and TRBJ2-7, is EPEVTQTPSHQVTQMGQEVILRCVPISNHLYFYWYRQILGQKVEFLVSFYNNEISEKSEIFDDQFSVERPDGSNFTLKIRSTKLEDSAMYFCASIPSGVLLYEQYFGPGTRLTVT.

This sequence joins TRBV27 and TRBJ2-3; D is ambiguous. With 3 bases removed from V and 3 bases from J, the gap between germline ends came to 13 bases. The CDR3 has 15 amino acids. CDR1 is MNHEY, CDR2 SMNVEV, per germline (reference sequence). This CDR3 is CASSLPGPNTDTQYF. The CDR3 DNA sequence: TGTGCCAGCAGTTTGCCCGGTCCCAATACAGATACGCAGTATTTT.

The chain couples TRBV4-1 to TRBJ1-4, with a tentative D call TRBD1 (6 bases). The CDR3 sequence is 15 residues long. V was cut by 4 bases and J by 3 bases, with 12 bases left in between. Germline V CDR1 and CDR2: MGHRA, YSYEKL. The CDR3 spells CASSLQQGSNEKLFF. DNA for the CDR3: TGCGCCAGCAGCCTACAACAGGGTTCTAATGAAAAACTGTTTTTT.

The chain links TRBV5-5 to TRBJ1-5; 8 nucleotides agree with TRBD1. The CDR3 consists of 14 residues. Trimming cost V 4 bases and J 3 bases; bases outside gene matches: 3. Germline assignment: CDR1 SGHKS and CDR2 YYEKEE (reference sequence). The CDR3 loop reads CASSRQGNNQPQHF. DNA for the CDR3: TGTGCCAGCAGCCGACAGGGGAACAATCAGCCCCAGCATTTT. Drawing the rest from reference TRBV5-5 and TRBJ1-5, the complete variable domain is DAGVTQSPTHLIKTRGQQVTLRCSPISGHKSVSWYQQVLGQGPQFIFQYYEKEERGRGNFPDRFSARQFPNYSSELNVNALLLGDSALYLCASSRQGNNQPQHFGDGTRLSIL.

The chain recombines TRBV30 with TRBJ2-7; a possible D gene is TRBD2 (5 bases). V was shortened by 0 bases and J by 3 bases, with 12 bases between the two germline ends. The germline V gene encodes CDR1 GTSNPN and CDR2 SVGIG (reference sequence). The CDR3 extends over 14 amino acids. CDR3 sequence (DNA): TGTGCCTGGAGTGTAAGCGGCGGTTACTACGAGCAGTACTTC. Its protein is CAWSVSGGYYEQYF. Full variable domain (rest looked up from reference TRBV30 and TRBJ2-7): SQTIHQWPATLVQPVGSPLSLECTVEGTSNPNLYWYRQAAGRGLQLLFYSVGIGQISSEVPQNLSASRPQDRQFILSSKKLLLSDSGFYLCAWSVSGGYYEQYFGPGTRLTVT.

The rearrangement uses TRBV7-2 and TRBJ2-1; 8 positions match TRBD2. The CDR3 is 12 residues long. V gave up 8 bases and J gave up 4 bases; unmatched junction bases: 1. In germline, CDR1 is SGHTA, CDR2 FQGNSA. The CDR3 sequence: CASGTRYNEQFF. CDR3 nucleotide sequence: TGTGCCAGCGGGACTAGATACAATGAGCAGTTCTTC.

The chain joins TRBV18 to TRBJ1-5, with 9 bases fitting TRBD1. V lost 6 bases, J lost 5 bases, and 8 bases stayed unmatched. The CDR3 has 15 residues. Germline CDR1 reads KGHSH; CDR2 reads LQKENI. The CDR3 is CASSPRTGVDQPQHF. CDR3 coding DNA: TGTGCCAGCTCTCCCAGGACAGGGGTGGATCAGCCCCAGCATTTT.

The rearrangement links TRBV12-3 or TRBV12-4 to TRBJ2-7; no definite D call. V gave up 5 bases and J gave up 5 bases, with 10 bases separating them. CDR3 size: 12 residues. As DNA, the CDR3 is TGTGCCAGCAGTACGGGTCCCCACGAGCAGTACTTC. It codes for CASSTGPHEQYF.

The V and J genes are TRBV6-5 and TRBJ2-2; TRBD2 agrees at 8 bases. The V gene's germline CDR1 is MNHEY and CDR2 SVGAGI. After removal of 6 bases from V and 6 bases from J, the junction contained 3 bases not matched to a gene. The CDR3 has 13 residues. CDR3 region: CASRRGGPGELFF. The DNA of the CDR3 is TGTGCCAGCAGACGGGGGGGCCCCGGGGAGCTGTTTTTT.

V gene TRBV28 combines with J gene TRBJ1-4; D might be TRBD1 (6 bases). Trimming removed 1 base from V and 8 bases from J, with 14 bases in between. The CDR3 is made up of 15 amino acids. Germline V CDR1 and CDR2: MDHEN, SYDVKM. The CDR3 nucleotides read TGTGCCAGCAGTTTATCGAGACAGGACCTCGAAAAACTGTTTTTT. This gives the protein CASSLSRQDLEKLFF.

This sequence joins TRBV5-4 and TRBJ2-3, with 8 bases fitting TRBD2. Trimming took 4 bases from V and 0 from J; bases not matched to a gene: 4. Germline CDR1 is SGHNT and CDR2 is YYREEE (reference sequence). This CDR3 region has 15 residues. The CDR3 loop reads CASSSGGLSTDTQYF. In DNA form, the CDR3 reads TGTGCCAGCAGCAGCGGGGGCCTTAGCACAGATACGCAGTATTTT. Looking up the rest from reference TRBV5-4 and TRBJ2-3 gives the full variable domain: ETGVTQSPTHLIKTRGQQVTLRCSSQSGHNTVSWYQQALGQGPQFIFQYYREEENGRGNFPPRFSGLQFPNYSSELNVNALELDDSALYLCASSSGGLSTDTQYFGPGTRLTVL.

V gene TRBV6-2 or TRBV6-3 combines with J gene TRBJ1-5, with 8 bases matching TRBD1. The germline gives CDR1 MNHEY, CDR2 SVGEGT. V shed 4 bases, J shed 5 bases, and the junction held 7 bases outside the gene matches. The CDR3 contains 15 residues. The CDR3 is CASSSTGGPHQPQHF. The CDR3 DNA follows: TGTGCCAGCAGTTCCACAGGGGGTCCCCATCAGCCCCAGCATTTT.